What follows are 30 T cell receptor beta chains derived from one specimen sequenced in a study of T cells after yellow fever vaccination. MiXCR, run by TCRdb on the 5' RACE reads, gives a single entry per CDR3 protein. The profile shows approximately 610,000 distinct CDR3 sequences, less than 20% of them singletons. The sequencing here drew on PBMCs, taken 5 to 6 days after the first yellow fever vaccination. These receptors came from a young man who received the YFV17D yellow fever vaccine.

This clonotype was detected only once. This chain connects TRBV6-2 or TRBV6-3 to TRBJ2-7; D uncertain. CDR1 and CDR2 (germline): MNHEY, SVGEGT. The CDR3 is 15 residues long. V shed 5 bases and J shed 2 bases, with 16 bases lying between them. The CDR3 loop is CASSNPGPVPYEQYF. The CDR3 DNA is TGTGCCAGCAGTAACCCGGGCCCTGTCCCCTACGAGCAGTACTTC.

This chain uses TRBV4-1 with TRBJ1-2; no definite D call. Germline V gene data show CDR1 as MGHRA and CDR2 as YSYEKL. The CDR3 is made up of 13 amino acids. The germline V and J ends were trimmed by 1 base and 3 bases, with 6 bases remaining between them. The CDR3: CASSQGDYYGYTF. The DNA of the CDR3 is TGCGCCAGCAGCCAAGGGGATTACTATGGCTACACCTTC.

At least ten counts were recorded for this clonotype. The CDR3 region has the DNA TGTGCCAGCGGGGTTATGGAAAAAACTGAAGCTTTCTTT. It yields the protein CASGVMEKTEAFF. The chain employs TRBV12-3 or TRBV12-4 and TRBJ1-1, with D hard to call. This CDR3 is 13 amino acids long. V lost 8 bases to trimming and J lost 5 bases, with 15 bases between them.

CDR3 coding DNA: TGTGCCAGCAGCTTAGTGGACAGGGCGGGCGAGCAGTACTTC. Residues: CASSLVDRAGEQYF. This chain uses TRBV11-2 with TRBJ2-7; 8 positions agree with TRBD1. Germline trimming cut 1 base from V and 6 bases from J; bases unmatched to any gene: 5. CDR1 SGHAT and CDR2 FQNNGV come from the germline V gene. There are 14 residues in the CDR3. Full variable domain (missing parts from reference TRBV11-2 and TRBJ2-7): EAGVAQSPRYKIIEKRQSVAFWCNPISGHATLYWYQQILGQGPKLLIQFQNNGVVDDSQLPKDRFSAERLKGVDSTLKIQPAKLEDSAVYLCASSLVDRAGEQYFGPGTRLTVT.

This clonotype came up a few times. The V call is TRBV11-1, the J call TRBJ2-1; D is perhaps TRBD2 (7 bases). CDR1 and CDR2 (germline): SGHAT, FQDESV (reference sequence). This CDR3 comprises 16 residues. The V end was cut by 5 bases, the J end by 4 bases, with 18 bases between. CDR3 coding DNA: TGTGCCAGCAGCCCAGGGGCGCTAGCGGATTACAATGAGCAGTTCTTC. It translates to CASSPGALADYNEQFF.

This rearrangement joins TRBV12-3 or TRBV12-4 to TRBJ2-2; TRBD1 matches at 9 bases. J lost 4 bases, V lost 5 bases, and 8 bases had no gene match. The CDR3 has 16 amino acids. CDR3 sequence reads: CASSPRTGAVTGELFF. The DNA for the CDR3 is TGTGCCAGCAGTCCGAGGACAGGGGCGGTCACCGGGGAGCTGTTTTTT.

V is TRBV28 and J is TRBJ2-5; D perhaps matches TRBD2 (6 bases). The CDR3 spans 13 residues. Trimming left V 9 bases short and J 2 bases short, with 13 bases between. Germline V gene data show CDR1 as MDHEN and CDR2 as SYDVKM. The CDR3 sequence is CARGGDSQETQYF. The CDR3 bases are TGTGCCAGAGGAGGGGACTCTCAAGAGACCCAGTACTTC.

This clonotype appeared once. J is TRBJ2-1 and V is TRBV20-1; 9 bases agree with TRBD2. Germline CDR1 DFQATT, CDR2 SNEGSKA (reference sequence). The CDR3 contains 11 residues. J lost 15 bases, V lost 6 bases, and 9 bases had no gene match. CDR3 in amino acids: CSAGGGGLRFF. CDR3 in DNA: TGCAGTGCAGGCGGGGGGGGGCTGAGGTTCTTC.

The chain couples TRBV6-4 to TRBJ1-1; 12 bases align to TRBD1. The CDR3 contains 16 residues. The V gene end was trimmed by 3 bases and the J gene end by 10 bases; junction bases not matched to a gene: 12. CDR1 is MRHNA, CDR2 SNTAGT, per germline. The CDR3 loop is CASSESTGTGGGRAFF. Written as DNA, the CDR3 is TGTGCCAGCAGTGAGAGCACCGGGACAGGGGGCGGGAGAGCTTTCTTT.

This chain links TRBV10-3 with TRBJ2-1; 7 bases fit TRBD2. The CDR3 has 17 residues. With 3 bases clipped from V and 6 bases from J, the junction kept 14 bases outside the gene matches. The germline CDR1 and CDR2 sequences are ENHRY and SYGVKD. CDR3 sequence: CAISDSERGVRGNEQFF. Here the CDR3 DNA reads TGTGCCATCAGTGATTCGGAGCGGGGAGTGCGGGGCAATGAGCAGTTCTTC.

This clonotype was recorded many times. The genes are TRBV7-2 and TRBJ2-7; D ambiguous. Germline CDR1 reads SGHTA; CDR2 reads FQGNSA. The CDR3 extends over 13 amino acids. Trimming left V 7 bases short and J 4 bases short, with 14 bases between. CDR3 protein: CASTPGIGYEQYF. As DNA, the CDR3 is TGTGCCAGCACCCCGGGCATAGGGTACGAGCAGTACTTC.

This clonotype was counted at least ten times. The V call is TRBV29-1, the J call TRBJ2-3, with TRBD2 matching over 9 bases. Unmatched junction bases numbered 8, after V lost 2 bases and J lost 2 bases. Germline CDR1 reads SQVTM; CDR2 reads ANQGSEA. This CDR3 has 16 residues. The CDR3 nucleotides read TGCAGCGTTGAACCGACTAGCGGCTTGAACACAGATACGCAGTATTTT. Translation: CSVEPTSGLNTDTQYF.

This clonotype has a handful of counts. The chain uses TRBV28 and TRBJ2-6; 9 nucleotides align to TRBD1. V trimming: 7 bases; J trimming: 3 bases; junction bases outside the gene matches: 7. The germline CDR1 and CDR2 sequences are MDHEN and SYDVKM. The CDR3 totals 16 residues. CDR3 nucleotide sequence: TGTGCCAGCACCGGGACAGGGTTCATTGGGGCCAACGTCCTGACTTTC. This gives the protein CASTGTGFIGANVLTF.

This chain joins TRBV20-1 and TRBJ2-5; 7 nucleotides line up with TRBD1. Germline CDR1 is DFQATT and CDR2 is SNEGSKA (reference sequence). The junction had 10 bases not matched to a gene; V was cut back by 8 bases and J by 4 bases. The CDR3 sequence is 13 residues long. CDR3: CSQSDRAAETQYF. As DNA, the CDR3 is TGCAGTCAGTCAGACAGGGCAGCAGAGACCCAGTACTTC.

The CDR3 DNA is TGTGCCAGCAGCCCCGCGGACAGGAAGCAAGAGACCCAGTACTTC. Protein sequence: CASSPADRKQETQYF. This chain uses TRBV7-2 with TRBJ2-5; 7 nucleotides align to TRBD1. V trimming: 5 bases; J trimming: 2 bases; junction bases outside the gene matches: 8. CDR3 length: 15 residues. Looked up from germline, CDR1 is SGHTA and CDR2 is FQGNSA.

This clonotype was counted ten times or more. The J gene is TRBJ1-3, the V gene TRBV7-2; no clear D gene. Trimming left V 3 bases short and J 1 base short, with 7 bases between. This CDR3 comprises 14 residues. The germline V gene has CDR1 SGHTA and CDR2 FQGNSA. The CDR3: CASSFYVSGNTIYF. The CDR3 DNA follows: TGTGCCAGCAGCTTTTATGTTTCTGGAAACACCATATATTTT.

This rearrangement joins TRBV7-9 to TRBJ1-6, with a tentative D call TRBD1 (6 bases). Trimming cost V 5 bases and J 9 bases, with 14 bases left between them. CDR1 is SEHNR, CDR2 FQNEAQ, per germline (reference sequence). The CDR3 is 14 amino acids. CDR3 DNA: TGTGCCAGCAGCCCCCAGGGGCAGGTTTCACCCCTCCACTTT. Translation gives CASSPQGQVSPLHF.

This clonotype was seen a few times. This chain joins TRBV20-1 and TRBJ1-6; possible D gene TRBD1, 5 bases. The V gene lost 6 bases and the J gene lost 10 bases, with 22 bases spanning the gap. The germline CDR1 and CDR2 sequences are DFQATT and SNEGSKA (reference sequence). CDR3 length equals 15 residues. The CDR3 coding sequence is TGCAGTGCCAATATTCAGGGAGTACTTGGATCACCCCTCCACTTT. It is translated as CSANIQGVLGSPLHF.

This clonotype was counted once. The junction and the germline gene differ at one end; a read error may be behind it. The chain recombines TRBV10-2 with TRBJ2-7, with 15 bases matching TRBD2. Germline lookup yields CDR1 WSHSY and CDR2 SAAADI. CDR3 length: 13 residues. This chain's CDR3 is CTSRGLAGGEQYF. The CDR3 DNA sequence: TGCACCAGCAGGGGACTAGCGGGGGGCGAGCAGTACTTC.

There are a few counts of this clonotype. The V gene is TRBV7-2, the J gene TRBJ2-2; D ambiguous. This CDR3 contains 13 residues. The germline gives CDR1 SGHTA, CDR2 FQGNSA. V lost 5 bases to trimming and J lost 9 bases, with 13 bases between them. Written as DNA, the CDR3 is TGTGCCAGCAGCCCCAGCCGCGGAAGGGAGCTGTTTTTT. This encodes CASSPSRGRELFF.

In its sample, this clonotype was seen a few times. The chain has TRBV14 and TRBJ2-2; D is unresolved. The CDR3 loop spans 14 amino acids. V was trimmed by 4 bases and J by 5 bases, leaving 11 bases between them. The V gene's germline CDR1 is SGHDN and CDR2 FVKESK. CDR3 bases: TGTGCCAGCAGCCTTCACTTTGTAACCGGGGAGCTGTTTTTT. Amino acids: CASSLHFVTGELFF.

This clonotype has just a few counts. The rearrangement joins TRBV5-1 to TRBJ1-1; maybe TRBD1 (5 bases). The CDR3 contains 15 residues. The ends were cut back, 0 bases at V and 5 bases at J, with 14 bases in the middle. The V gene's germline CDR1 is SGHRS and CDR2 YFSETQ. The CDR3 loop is CASSLGYQGRTEAFF. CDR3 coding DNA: TGCGCCAGCAGCTTGGGGTATCAGGGAAGGACTGAAGCTTTCTTT.

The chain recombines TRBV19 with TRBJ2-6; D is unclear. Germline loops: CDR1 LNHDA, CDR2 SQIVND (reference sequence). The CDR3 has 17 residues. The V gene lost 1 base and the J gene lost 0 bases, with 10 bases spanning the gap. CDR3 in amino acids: CASSIVKGNSGANVLTF. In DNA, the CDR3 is TGTGCCAGTAGTATAGTAAAGGGAAACTCTGGGGCCAACGTCCTGACTTTC.

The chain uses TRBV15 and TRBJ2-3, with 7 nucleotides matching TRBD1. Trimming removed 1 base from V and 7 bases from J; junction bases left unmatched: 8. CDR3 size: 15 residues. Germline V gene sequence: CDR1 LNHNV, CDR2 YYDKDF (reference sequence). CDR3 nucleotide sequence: TGTGCCACCAGCAGAGTTGGACAGGCGTTAAATACGCAGTATTTT. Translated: CATSRVGQALNTQYF.

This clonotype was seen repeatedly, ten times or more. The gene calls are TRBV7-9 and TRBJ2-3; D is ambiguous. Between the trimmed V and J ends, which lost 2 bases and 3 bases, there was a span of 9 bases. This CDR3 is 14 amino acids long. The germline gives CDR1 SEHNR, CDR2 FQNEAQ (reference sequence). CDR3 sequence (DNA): TGTGCCAGCAGCTTAAACCAGGTGACAGATACGCAGTATTTT. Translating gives CASSLNQVTDTQYF.

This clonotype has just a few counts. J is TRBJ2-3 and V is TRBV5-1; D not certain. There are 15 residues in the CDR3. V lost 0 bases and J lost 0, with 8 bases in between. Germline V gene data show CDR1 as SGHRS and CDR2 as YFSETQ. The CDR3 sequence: CASSLGLISTDTQYF. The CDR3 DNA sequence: TGCGCCAGCAGCTTGGGGTTGATTAGCACAGATACGCAGTATTTT.

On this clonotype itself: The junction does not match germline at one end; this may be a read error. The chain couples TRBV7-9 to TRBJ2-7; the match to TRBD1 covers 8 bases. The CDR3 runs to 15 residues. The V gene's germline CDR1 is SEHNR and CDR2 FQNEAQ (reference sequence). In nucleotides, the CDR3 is TGTGCCAGCAGCGTCGGACAGGGTCTGTCCTACGACCAGTACTTC. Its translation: CASSVGQGLSYDQYF. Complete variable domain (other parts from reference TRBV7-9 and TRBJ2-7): DTGVSQNPRHKITKRGQNVTFRCDPISEHNRLYWYRQTLGQGPEFLTYFQNEAQLEKSRLLSDRFSAERPKGSFSTLEIQRTEQGDSAMYLCASSVGQGLSYDQYFGPGTRLTVT.

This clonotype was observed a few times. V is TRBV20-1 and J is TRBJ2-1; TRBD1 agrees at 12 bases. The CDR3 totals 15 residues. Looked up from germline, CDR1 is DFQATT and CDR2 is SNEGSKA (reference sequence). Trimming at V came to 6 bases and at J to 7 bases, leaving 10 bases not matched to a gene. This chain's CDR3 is CSAPGQGAITNEQFF. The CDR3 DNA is TGCAGTGCGCCGGGACAGGGGGCAATTACAAATGAGCAGTTCTTC.

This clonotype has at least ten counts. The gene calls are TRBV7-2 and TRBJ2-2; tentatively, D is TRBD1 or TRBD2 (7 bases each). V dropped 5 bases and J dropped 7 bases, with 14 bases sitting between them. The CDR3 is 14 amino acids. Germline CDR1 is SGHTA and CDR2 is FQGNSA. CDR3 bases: TGTGCCAGCAGCCGACCAGGGGGGGGCGGGGAGCTGTTTTTT. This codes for CASSRPGGGGELFF.

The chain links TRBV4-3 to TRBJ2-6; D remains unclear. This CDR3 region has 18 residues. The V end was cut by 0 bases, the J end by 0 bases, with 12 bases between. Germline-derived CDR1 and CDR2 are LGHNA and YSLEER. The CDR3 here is CASSQDHQVHSGANVLTF. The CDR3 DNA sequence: TGCGCCAGCAGCCAAGATCACCAAGTCCACTCTGGGGCCAACGTCCTGACTTTC.